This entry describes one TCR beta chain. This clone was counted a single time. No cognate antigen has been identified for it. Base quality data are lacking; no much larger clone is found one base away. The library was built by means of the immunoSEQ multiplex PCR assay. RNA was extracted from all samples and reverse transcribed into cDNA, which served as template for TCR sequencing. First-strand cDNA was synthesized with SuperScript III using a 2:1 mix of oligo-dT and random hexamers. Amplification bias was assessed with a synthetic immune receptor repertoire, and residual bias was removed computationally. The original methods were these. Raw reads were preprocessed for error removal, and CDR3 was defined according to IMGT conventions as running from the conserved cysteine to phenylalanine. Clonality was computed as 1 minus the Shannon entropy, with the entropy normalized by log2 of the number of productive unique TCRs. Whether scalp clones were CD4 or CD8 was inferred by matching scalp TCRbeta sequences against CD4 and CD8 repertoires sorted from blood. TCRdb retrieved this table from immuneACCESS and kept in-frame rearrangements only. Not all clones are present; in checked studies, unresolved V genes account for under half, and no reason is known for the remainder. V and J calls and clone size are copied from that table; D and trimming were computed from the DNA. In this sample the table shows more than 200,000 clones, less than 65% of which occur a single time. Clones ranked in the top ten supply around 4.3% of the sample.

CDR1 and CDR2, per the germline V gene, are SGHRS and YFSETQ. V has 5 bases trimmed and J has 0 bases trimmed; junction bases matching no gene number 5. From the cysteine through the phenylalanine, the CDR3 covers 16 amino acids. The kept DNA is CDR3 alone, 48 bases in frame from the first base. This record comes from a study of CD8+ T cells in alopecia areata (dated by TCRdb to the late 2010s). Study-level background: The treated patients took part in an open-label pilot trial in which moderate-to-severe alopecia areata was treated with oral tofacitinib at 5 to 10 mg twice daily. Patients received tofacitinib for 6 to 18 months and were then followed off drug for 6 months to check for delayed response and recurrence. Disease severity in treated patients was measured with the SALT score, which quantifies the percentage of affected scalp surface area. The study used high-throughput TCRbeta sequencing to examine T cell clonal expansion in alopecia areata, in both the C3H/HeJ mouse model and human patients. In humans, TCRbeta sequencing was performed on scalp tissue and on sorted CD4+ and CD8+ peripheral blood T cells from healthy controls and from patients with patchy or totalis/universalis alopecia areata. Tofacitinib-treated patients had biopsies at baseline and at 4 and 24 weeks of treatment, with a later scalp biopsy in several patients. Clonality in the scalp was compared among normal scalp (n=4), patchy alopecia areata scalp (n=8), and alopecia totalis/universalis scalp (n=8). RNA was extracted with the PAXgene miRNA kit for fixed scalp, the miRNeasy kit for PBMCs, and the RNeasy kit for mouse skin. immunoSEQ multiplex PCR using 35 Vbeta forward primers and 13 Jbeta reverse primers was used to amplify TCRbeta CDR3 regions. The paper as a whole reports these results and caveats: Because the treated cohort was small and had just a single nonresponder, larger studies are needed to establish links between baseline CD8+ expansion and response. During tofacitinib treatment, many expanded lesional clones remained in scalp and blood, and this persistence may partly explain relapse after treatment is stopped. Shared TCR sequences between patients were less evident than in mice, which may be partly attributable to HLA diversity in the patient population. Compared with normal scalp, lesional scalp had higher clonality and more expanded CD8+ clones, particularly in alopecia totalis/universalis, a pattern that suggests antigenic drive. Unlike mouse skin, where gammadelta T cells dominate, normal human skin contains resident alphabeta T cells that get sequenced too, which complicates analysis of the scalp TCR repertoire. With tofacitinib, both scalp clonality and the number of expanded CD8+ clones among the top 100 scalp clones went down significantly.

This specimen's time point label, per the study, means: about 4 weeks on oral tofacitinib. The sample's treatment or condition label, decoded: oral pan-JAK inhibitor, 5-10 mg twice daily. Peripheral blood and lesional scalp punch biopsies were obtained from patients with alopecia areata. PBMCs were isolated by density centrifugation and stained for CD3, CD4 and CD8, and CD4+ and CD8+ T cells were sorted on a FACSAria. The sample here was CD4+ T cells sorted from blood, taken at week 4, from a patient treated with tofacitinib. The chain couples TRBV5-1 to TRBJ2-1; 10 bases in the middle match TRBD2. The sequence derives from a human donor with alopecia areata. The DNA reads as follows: TGCGCCAGCAGTAGCGGGGGGTCAAGCTCCTACAATGAGCAGTTCTTC. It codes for CASSSGGSSSYNEQFF.